This passage covers 13 T cell receptor beta chains from one sample sequenced in a study of blood T cell repertoires in COVID-19. Data came from immunoSEQ multiplex PCR; TCRdb stores just in-frame clones and leaves some out. The repertoire includes around 100,000 clones, 85% to 90% of them detected once, and about 34% sits in the top ten. Sequenced: peripheral blood. The receptors here all came from a woman aged 80 or over with acute or convalescent COVID-19.

This clone was seen more than once but under ten times. This chain's CDR3 is CASSRRLFPNTGELFF. The CDR3 DNA sequence: TGCGCCAGCAGCCGCCGACTTTTCCCTAACACCGGGGAGCTGTTTTTT. The chain employs TRBV4-1 and TRBJ2-2, with unresolved D. V lost 4 bases and J 2 bases, leaving 14 bases between the germline ends. CDR1 MGHRA and CDR2 YSYEKL come from the germline V gene. This CDR3 is 16 amino acids long.

V is TRBV6-6 and J is TRBJ1-3; D remains unclear. From germline, CDR1 is MNHNY and CDR2 SVGAGI (reference sequence). V lost 7 bases, J lost 3 bases, and 4 bases lay in between. The CDR3 totals 11 residues. DNA for the CDR3: TGTGCCAGCATAATTGGAAACACCATATATTTT. Translated, it gives CASIIGNTIYF.

The chain recombines TRBV18 with TRBJ1-4, with D perhaps matching TRBD1 (5 bases). V lost 4 bases and J lost 7, with 16 bases in between. The CDR3 consists of 15 residues. CDR1 and CDR2 from the germline V gene are KGHSH and LQKENI. DNA for the CDR3: TGTGCCAGCTCACGCCCGGGTCAGGGAGGTGAAAAACTGTTTTTT. Protein sequence: CASSRPGQGGEKLFF.

The chain links TRBV30 to TRBJ2-7; TRBD1 agrees at 8 bases. The germline gives CDR1 GTSNPN, CDR2 SVGIG (reference sequence). The CDR3 contains 13 residues. J lost 0 bases, V lost 5 bases, and 3 bases had no gene match. CDR3 nucleotide sequence: TGTGCCTGGGGACAGGGTAGCTCCTACGAGCAGTACTTC. This codes for CAWGQGSSYEQYF.

The genes are TRBV18 and TRBJ2-6; D possibly corresponds to TRBD1 (5 bases). The CDR3 is 18 amino acids. Per the germline V gene, CDR1 is KGHSH and CDR2 is LQKENI. Trimming pared 3 bases from V and 0 bases from J, leaving 15 bases between. CDR3 DNA sequence: TGTGCCAGCTCACCTCTTAACAGGAGAAACTCTGGGGCCAACGTCCTGACTTTC. It encodes CASSPLNRRNSGANVLTF.

The genes are TRBV7-2 and TRBJ1-3; D is unclear. Trimming left V 1 base short and J 0 bases short, with 16 bases between. The CDR3 sequence is 18 residues long. From germline, CDR1 is SGHTA and CDR2 FQGNSA. CDR3 coding DNA: TGTGCCAGCAGCTTAGAGGGTACTAGGGTCCTCTCTGGAAACACCATATATTTT. This gives the protein CASSLEGTRVLSGNTIYF.

The rearrangement uses TRBV2 and TRBJ2-5; D is ambiguous. V lost 1 base to trimming and J lost 5 bases, with 8 bases between them. CDR1 is SNHLY and CDR2 is FYNNEI in the germline V gene. The CDR3 has 13 residues. CDR3 DNA: TGTGCCAGCAGTGAAGGTCTTTCGGAGACCCAGTACTTC. Translating gives CASSEGLSETQYF.

The CDR3 loop is CASSQAGGSEKLFF. The CDR3 DNA reads as TGTGCCAGCAGCCAAGCAGGGGGCAGTGAAAAACTGTTTTTT. The chain uses TRBV3-1 (or the pseudogene TRBV3-2) and TRBJ1-4, with 8 bases aligning to TRBD1. The CDR3 loop spans 14 amino acids. Germline V CDR1 and CDR2: LGHDT, YNNKEL (reference sequence). With V trimmed by 1 base and J by 7 bases, 2 bases remained unmatched.

V usage is TRBV7-2 and J usage is TRBJ2-7, with TRBD1 identical over 8 bases. Losses at the gene ends were 5 bases for V and 5 bases for J; bases not matched to a gene: 8. The germline V gene encodes CDR1 SGHTA and CDR2 FQGNSA. The CDR3 covers 14 residues. This CDR3 is CASSLRTGIHEQYF. The CDR3 nucleotides read TGTGCCAGCAGCCTGAGGACAGGGATCCACGAGCAGTACTTC.

V is TRBV9 and J is TRBJ2-2; D perhaps matches TRBD1 (6 bases). Trimming cost V 2 bases and J 1 base, with 12 bases left between them. The CDR3 contains 16 residues. Per the germline V gene, CDR1 is SGDLS and CDR2 is YYNGEE. DNA for the CDR3: TGTGCCAGCAGCGTTGGGGGACATTTGAACACCGGGGAGCTGTTTTTT. It yields the protein CASSVGGHLNTGELFF.

The genes are TRBV7-6 and TRBJ2-7; 8 bases agree with TRBD1. Trimming took 5 bases from V and 4 from J; bases not matched to a gene: 4. CDR1 and CDR2 (germline): SGHVS, FNYEAQ. This CDR3 has 13 amino acids. The CDR3 sequence is CASSMDRVYEQYF. CDR3 in DNA: TGTGCCAGCAGCATGGACAGGGTATACGAGCAGTACTTC.

The chain uses TRBV5-1 and TRBJ1-1, with 11 nucleotides matching TRBD1. CDR1 is SGHRS and CDR2 is YFSETQ in the germline V gene. Unmatched junction bases numbered 6, after V lost 4 bases and J lost 4 bases. The CDR3 loop spans 15 amino acids. The DNA of the CDR3 is TGCGCCAGCAGCGCATGGACAGGGGGCGGCACTGAAGCTTTCTTT. It codes for CASSAWTGGGTEAFF.

The chain combines TRBV5-6 with TRBJ1-2; D is uncertain. Trimming stripped 0 bases from V and 4 bases from J, with 10 bases between. The germline gives CDR1 SGHDT, CDR2 YYEEEE. This CDR3 has 14 amino acids. The CDR3 nucleotides read TGTGCCAGCAGCTTGGATCGGGGTTTCTATGGCTACACCTTC. This sequence encodes CASSLDRGFYGYTF. The complete variable domain, with remaining parts taken from reference TRBV5-6 and TRBJ1-2, reads DAGVTQSPTHLIKTRGQQVTLRCSPKSGHDTVSWYQQALGQGPQFIFQYYEEEERQRGNFPDRFSGHQFPNYSSELNVNALLLGDSALYLCASSLDRGFYGYTFGSGTRLTVV.